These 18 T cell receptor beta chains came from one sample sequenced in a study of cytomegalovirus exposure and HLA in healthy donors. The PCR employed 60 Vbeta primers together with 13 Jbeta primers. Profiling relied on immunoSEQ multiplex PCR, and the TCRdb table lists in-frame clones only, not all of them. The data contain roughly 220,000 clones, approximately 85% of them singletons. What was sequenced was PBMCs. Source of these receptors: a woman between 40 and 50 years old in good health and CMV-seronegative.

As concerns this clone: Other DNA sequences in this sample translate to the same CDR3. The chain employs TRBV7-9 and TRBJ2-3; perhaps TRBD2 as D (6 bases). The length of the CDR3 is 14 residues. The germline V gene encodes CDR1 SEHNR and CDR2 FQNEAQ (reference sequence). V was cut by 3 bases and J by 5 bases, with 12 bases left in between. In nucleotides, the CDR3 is TGTGCCAGCAGCTTTTGGAGGGCAGGAGATACGCAGTATTTT. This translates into CASSFWRAGDTQYF.

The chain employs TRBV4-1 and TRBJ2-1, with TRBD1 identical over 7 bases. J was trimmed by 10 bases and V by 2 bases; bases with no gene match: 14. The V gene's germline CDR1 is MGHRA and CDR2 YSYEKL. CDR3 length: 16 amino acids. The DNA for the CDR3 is TGCGCCAGCAGCCAACCACACAGGGGATTTAGCGCCGAGCAGTTCTTC. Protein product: CASSQPHRGFSAEQFF.

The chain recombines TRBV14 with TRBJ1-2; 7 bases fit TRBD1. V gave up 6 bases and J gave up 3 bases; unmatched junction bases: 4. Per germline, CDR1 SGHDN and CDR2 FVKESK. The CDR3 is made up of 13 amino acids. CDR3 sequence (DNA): TGTGCCAGCAGTCGACAGGGATACTATGGCTACACCTTC. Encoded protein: CASSRQGYYGYTF.

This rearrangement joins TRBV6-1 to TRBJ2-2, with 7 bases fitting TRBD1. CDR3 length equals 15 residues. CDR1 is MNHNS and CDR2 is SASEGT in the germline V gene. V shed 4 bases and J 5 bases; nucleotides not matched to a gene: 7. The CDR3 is CASSVWTGETGELFF. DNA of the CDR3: TGTGCCAGCAGTGTCTGGACAGGTGAAACCGGGGAGCTGTTTTTT.

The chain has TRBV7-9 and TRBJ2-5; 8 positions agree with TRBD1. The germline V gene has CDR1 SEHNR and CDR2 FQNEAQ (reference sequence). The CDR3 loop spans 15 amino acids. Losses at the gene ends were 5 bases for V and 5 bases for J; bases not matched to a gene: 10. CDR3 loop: CASSPGQGLRETQYF. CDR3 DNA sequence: TGTGCCAGCAGCCCCGGACAGGGTTTAAGGGAGACCCAGTACTTC.

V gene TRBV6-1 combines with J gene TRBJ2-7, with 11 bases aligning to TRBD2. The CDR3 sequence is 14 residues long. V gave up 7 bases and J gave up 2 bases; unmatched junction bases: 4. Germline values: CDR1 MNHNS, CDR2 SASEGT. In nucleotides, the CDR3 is TGTGCCAGCACGCCGGGACTAGCGGCCTACGAGCAGTACTTC. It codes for CASTPGLAAYEQYF.

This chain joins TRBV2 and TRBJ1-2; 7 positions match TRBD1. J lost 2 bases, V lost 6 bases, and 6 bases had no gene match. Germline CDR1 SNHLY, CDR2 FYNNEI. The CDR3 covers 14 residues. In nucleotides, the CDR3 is TGTGCCAGCAGGAGACAGGGTGCGAACTATGGCTACACCTTC. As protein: CASRRQGANYGYTF.

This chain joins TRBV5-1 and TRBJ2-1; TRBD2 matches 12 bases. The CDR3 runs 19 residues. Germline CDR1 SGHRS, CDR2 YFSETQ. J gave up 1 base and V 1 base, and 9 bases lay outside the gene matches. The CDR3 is CASSLFPSGRAGSYNEQFF. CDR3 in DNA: TGCGCCAGCAGCTTGTTTCCTAGCGGGAGGGCCGGTTCCTACAATGAGCAGTTCTTC.

For the CDR3, the DNA is TGCGCCAGCAGCCGAAGTGGTGGCGGGAGCGCCGGCAATGAGCAGTTCTTC. Amino acid sequence: CASSRSGGGSAGNEQFF. The rearrangement links TRBV4-1 to TRBJ2-1; 7 bases fit TRBD2. Germline V lookup: CDR1 MGHRA, CDR2 YSYEKL. The junction had 15 bases not matched to a gene; V was cut back by 4 bases and J by 6 bases. The CDR3 has 17 amino acids.

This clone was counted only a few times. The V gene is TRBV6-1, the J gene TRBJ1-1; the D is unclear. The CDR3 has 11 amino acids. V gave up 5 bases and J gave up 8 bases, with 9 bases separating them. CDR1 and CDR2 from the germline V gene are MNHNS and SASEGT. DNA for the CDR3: TGTGCCAGCAGTTCCATCAGGGAAGCTTTCTTT. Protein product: CASSSIREAFF.

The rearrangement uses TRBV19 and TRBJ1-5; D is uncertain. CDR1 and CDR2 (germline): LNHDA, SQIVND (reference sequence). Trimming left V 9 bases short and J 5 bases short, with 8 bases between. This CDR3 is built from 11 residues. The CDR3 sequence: CASPLDQPQHF. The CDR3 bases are TGTGCCAGCCCTCTCGATCAGCCCCAGCATTTT.

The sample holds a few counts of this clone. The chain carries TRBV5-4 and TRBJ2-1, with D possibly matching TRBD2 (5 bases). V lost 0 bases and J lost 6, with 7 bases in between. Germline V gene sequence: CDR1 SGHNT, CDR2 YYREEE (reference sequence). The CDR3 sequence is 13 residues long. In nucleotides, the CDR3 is TGTGCCAGCAGCTTGGCGGGGTTCAATGAGCAGTTCTTC. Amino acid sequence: CASSLAGFNEQFF.

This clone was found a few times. This chain's CDR3 is CASSDRLAEYNEQFF. The DNA for the CDR3 is TGTGCCAGCAGTGACCGACTAGCGGAGTACAATGAGCAGTTCTTC. The rearrangement links TRBV6-4 to TRBJ2-1; TRBD2 matches 9 bases. Germline V CDR1 and CDR2: MRHNA, SNTAGT. V shed 2 bases and J 4 bases; nucleotides not matched to a gene: 3. The CDR3 is 15 residues long.

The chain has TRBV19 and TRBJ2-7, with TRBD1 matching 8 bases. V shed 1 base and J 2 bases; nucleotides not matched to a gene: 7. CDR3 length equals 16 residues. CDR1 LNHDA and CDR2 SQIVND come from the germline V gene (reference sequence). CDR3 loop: CASSIARTGYAYEQYF. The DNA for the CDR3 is TGTGCCAGTAGTATAGCTCGGACAGGGTATGCCTACGAGCAGTACTTC.

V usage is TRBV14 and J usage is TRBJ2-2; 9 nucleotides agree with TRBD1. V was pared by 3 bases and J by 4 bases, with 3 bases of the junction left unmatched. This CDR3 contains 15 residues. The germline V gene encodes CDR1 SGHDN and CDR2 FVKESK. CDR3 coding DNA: TGTGCCAGCAGCCACTTGACAGGGGGCACCGGGGAGCTGTTTTTT. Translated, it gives CASSHLTGGTGELFF.

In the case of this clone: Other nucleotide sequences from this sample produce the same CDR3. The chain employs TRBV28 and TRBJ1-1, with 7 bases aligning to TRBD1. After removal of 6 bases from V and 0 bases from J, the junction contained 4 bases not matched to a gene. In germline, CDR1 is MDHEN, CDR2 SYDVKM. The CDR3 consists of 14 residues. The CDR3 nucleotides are TGTGCCAGCAGCCGACAGGGCATGAACACTGAAGCTTTCTTT. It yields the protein CASSRQGMNTEAFF.

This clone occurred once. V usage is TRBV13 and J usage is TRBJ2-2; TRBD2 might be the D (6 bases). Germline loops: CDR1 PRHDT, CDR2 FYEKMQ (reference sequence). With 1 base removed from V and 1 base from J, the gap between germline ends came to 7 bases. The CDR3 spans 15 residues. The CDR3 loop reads CASSLVGRNTGELFF. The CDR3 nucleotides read TGTGCCAGCAGCTTAGTCGGGAGGAACACCGGGGAGCTGTTTTTT.

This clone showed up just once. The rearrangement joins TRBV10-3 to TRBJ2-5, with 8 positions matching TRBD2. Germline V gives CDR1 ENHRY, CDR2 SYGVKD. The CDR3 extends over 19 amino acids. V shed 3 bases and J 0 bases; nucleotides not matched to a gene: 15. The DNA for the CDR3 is TGTGCCATCAGTGAACTTCCGGGACTAGGCGGGGAGTACCAAGAGACCCAGTACTTC. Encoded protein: CAISELPGLGGEYQETQYF.